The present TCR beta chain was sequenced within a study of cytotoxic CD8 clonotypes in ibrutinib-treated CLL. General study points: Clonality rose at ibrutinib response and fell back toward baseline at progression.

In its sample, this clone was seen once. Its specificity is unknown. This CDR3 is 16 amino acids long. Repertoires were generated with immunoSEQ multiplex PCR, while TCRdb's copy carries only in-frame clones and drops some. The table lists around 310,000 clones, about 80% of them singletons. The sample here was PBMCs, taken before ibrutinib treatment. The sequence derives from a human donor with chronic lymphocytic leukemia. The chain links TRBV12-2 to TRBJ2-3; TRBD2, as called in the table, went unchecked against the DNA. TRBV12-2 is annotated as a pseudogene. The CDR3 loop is CASSPSTTGITDTQYF. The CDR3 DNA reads TGTGCCAGCAGCCCTTCCACAACGGGGATCACAGATACGCAGTATTTT.